Presented here are 22 T cell receptor beta chains from one specimen sequenced in a study of shared clonotypes between healthy human individuals. Sequencing was performed with immunoSEQ multiplex PCR; in TCRdb, only in-frame clones are kept and a portion is missing. The sample yields about 2.3 million clones, 85% to 95% seen once. The sample comprised naive CD4+ T cells from PBMCs. Subset: CD45RA+ positively selected. The receptor set was obtained from a man between 18 and 35 years old in good health. Some clones in this sample may be carry-over from other donors' samples.

V is TRBV4-1 and J is TRBJ2-2; no definite D call. Trimming removed 2 bases from V and 10 bases from J, with 11 bases in between. The CDR3 has 13 residues. The germline CDR1 and CDR2 sequences are MGHRA and YSYEKL. CDR3 in DNA: TGCGCCAGCAGCCAACTTCATCCGGAGGAGCTGTTTTTT. Amino acids: CASSQLHPEELFF.

The rearrangement uses TRBV27 and TRBJ2-1, with D possibly matching TRBD1 (5 bases). Trimming removed 6 bases at V and 15 bases at J, with 18 bases between. The CDR3 loop spans 12 amino acids. In germline, CDR1 is MNHEY, CDR2 SMNVEV (reference sequence). The chain's CDR3 is CASSPHGRARFF. The CDR3 nucleotides are TGTGCCAGCAGCCCTCACGGCAGGGCACGGTTCTTC.

This clone has just one count. The chain uses TRBV5-1 and TRBJ2-5; 12 positions agree with TRBD1. The germline V gene has CDR1 SGHRS and CDR2 YFSETQ. Trimming cost V 4 bases and J 5 bases; bases outside gene matches: 9. This CDR3 is built from 16 residues. The CDR3 sequence is CASSPTGTGGAETQYF. CDR3 coding DNA: TGCGCCAGCAGCCCTACCGGGACAGGGGGCGCGGAGACCCAGTACTTC.

The V gene is TRBV18, the J gene TRBJ2-5, with D perhaps matching TRBD1 (5 bases). There are 14 residues in the CDR3. In germline, CDR1 is KGHSH, CDR2 LQKENI. V lost 2 bases to trimming and J lost 5 bases, with 12 bases between them. The CDR3 DNA follows: TGTGCCAGCTCACCATTGAGACAGTGGGAGACCCAGTACTTC. Its protein product is CASSPLRQWETQYF.

The chain couples TRBV10-3 to TRBJ2-7; TRBD1 matches 10 bases. The CDR3 totals 14 residues. CDR1 and CDR2 (germline): ENHRY, SYGVKD. With 6 bases clipped from V and 6 bases from J, the junction kept 8 bases outside the gene matches. The CDR3 DNA sequence: TGTGCCATCAGCCTCGGGACAGGGGTTCTCGAGCAGTACTTC. The encoded protein is CAISLGTGVLEQYF.

The rearrangement joins TRBV28 to TRBJ1-1; D is uncertain. Trimming removed 6 bases at V and 5 bases at J, with 10 bases between. The length of the CDR3 is 12 residues. The V gene's germline CDR1 is MDHEN and CDR2 SYDVKM. The CDR3 region is CASSRPRTEAFF. For the CDR3, the DNA is TGTGCCAGCAGCCGACCCAGGACTGAAGCTTTCTTT.

The rearrangement links TRBV5-1 to TRBJ2-3; 9 bases line up with TRBD2. V gave up 2 bases and J gave up 7 bases; unmatched junction bases: 5. Germline assignment: CDR1 SGHRS and CDR2 YFSETQ. The CDR3 extends over 14 amino acids. The CDR3 DNA follows: TGCGCCAGCAGCTTAACCGGGACTAGCAATACGCAGTATTTT. It codes for CASSLTGTSNTQYF. The whole variable domain, filled in from reference TRBV5-1 and TRBJ2-3, reads KAGVTQTPRYLIKTRGQQVTLSCSPISGHRSVSWYQQTPGQGLQFLFEYFSETQRNKGNFPGRFSGRQFSNSRSEMNVSTLELGDSALYLCASSLTGTSNTQYFGPGTRLTVL.

The V and J genes are TRBV10-3 and TRBJ2-3, with D perhaps matching TRBD1 (7 bases). Trimming shortened V by 7 bases and J by 6 bases, and 14 bases separated the two germline ends. Germline lookup yields CDR1 ENHRY and CDR2 SYGVKD. The CDR3 contains 13 residues. The CDR3 DNA sequence: TGTGCCATCACTGAACAGGGGAGGGATACGCAGTATTTT. Residues: CAITEQGRDTQYF.

This chain connects TRBV13 to TRBJ1-2; 7 nucleotides match TRBD1. Germline trimming cut 5 bases from V and 3 bases from J; bases unmatched to any gene: 18. This CDR3 has 18 residues. The germline gives CDR1 PRHDT, CDR2 FYEKMQ (reference sequence). CDR3 sequence: CASSPNRGKVAWDYGYTF. The CDR3 DNA reads as TGTGCCAGCAGCCCTAACAGGGGAAAGGTTGCGTGGGACTATGGCTACACCTTC.

V and J are TRBV4-2 and TRBJ2-7; D is possibly TRBD1 or TRBD2 (5 bases each). CDR1 LGHNA and CDR2 YNFKEQ come from the germline V gene. The CDR3 has 15 amino acids. V shed 1 base and J shed 3 bases, with 13 bases lying between them. The CDR3 is CASSQVRDANYEQYF. In DNA, the CDR3 is TGTGCCAGCAGCCAAGTACGGGACGCAAACTACGAGCAGTACTTC.

V gene TRBV18 combines with J gene TRBJ1-1; maybe TRBD1 (6 bases). The CDR3 is 15 residues long. The germline V gene has CDR1 KGHSH and CDR2 LQKENI. Trimming took off 3 bases at V and 0 bases at J, with 11 bases between the two ends. CDR3 amino acids: CASSPRQDMNTEAFF. For the CDR3, the DNA is TGTGCCAGCTCACCTAGACAGGATATGAACACTGAAGCTTTCTTT.

The rearrangement joins TRBV15 to TRBJ1-2; 7 bases align to TRBD1. Germline V lookup: CDR1 LNHNV, CDR2 YYDKDF (reference sequence). The CDR3 is made up of 15 amino acids. V trimming: 3 bases; J trimming: 4 bases; junction bases outside the gene matches: 8. This chain's CDR3 is CATSRTGPDAYGYTF. The CDR3, as DNA: TGTGCCACCAGCAGGACAGGGCCAGACGCCTATGGCTACACCTTC.

The chain couples TRBV2 to TRBJ2-2, with TRBD1 identical over 7 bases. V gave up 5 bases and J gave up 0 bases; unmatched junction bases: 6. This CDR3 comprises 16 residues. Germline V gene data show CDR1 as SNHLY and CDR2 as FYNNEI. Here the CDR3 reads CASSRQGFANTGELFF. CDR3 DNA: TGTGCCAGCAGTAGACAGGGTTTTGCGAACACCGGGGAGCTGTTTTTT.

The chain employs TRBV5-4 and TRBJ1-1; 10 nucleotides agree with TRBD1. Germline values: CDR1 SGHNT, CDR2 YYREEE (reference sequence). The CDR3 loop spans 14 amino acids. V trimming: 4 bases; J trimming: 6 bases; junction bases outside the gene matches: 6. CDR3 region: CASSRQGADAEAFF. In DNA, the CDR3 is TGTGCCAGCAGCAGACAGGGGGCGGACGCTGAAGCTTTCTTT.

The rearrangement links TRBV30 to TRBJ2-2, with D uncertain. Per the germline V gene, CDR1 is GTSNPN and CDR2 is SVGIG (reference sequence). The CDR3 spans 12 residues. The V end lost 3 bases, the J end lost 6 bases, and 8 bases lay between the germline ends. The CDR3 nucleotides read TGTGCCTGGAGCTGGGTGGCCGGGGAGCTGTTTTTT. It yields the protein CAWSWVAGELFF.

This clone occurred a few times. The J gene is TRBJ1-4, the V gene TRBV29-1; perhaps TRBD1 as D (5 bases). The germline CDR1 and CDR2 sequences are SQVTM and ANQGSEA. Trimming removed 7 bases from V and 10 bases from J, with 16 bases in between. CDR3 length: 12 amino acids. CDR3 coding DNA: TGCAGCGCCCACCTTGGGGGAGGAAAACTGTTTTTT. Protein: CSAHLGGGKLFF.

This sequence joins TRBV14 and TRBJ2-5, with D perhaps matching TRBD2 (6 bases). The CDR3 loop spans 15 amino acids. Deletions cut 4 bases from V and 5 bases from J, with 17 bases between. Germline values: CDR1 SGHDN, CDR2 FVKESK. This CDR3 is CASSLDGERGETQYF. DNA for the CDR3: TGTGCCAGCAGCCTGGATGGGGAACGGGGGGAGACCCAGTACTTC.

This clone was detected once. The V gene is TRBV5-1, the J gene TRBJ1-2; D is unresolved. The V and J ends lost 3 bases and 1 base respectively, with 7 bases between them. This CDR3 has 13 amino acids. Looked up from germline, CDR1 is SGHRS and CDR2 is YFSETQ. This CDR3 is CASSSPHNYGYTF. CDR3 sequence (DNA): TGCGCCAGCAGCTCCCCCCATAACTATGGCTACACCTTC.

V gene TRBV25-1 combines with J gene TRBJ2-5, with a weak D call TRBD1 (5 bases). V was shortened by 2 bases and J by 1 base, with 11 bases between the two germline ends. Germline assignment: CDR1 MGHDK and CDR2 SYGVNS. This CDR3 comprises 15 residues. CDR3 residues: CASSEPRVRQETQYF. In nucleotides, the CDR3 is TGTGCCAGCAGTGAACCCAGGGTTCGCCAAGAGACCCAGTACTTC.

The J gene is TRBJ2-5, the V gene TRBV2; 12 bases align to TRBD2. The CDR3 consists of 16 residues. Trimming cost V 5 bases and J 4 bases; bases outside gene matches: 8. The germline V gene has CDR1 SNHLY and CDR2 FYNNEI. CDR3 sequence: CASSYQTSGRRETQYF. In DNA, the CDR3 is TGTGCCAGCAGTTACCAGACTAGCGGGAGAAGAGAGACCCAGTACTTC.

This chain links TRBV28 with TRBJ1-2; 8 positions agree with TRBD1. The CDR3 is made up of 16 amino acids. V shed 3 bases, J shed 4 bases, and the junction held 10 bases outside the gene matches. The germline CDR1 and CDR2 sequences are MDHEN and SYDVKM. The CDR3: CASSFAQGARIYGYTF. The CDR3 nucleotides are TGTGCCAGCAGTTTCGCCCAGGGGGCGAGAATCTATGGCTACACCTTC.

The V call is TRBV28, the J call TRBJ2-1, with D possibly TRBD2 on 5 matching bases. Trimming took 6 bases from V and 4 from J, leaving 7 bases between them. The CDR3 has 12 amino acids. Germline CDR1 is MDHEN and CDR2 is SYDVKM. The CDR3 DNA follows: TGTGCCAGCAGGGACTTATACAATGAGCAGTTCTTC. Its protein is CASRDLYNEQFF.